Presented here are 8 T cell receptor beta chains from one specimen sequenced in a study of CD8+CD57+ T cells in acquired aplastic anemia. Profiling of TCR beta VDJ combinations and CDR3 sequences used genomic DNA as template. Using its own MiXCR run on the reads, TCRdb lists one record per CDR3 protein. Among 400,000 to 500,000 distinct CDR3 sequences listed, around 72% were seen once. Sequencing was performed on sorted CD4+, CD8+, or CD8+CD57+ T cells (not recorded which) from PBMCs. The receptor set was obtained from a human donor in good health, serving as a control.

In its sample, this clonotype was seen many times. This chain connects TRBV24-1 to TRBJ2-3; tentatively, D is TRBD1 (6 bases). Germline V gives CDR1 KGHDR, CDR2 SFDVKD. The CDR3 has 15 residues. Deletions cut 2 bases from V and 0 bases from J, with 8 bases between. The CDR3 spells CATSDWTASTDTQYF. For the CDR3, the DNA is TGTGCCACCAGTGATTGGACAGCAAGCACAGATACGCAGTATTTT.

The CDR3 spells CASSATLSAKYGYTF. The CDR3 nucleotides are TGTGCCAGCAGCGCGACTTTGTCCGCGAAGTATGGCTACACCTTC. The genes are TRBV12-3 or TRBV12-4 and TRBJ1-2, with D unresolved. The V gene lost 6 bases and the J gene lost 5 bases, with 19 bases spanning the gap. The CDR3 covers 15 residues.

The chain employs TRBV7-2 and TRBJ1-6; TRBD1 matches 7 bases. The ends lost 1 base at V and 5 bases at J; junction bases unmatched: 5. Germline loops: CDR1 SGHTA, CDR2 FQGNSA. CDR3 size: 16 residues. The chain's CDR3 is CASSLDVGQNNSPLHF. The CDR3 DNA follows: TGTGCCAGCAGCTTAGATGTGGGACAGAATAATTCACCCCTCCACTTT.

The sample holds many counts of this clonotype. The chain carries TRBV7-9 and TRBJ1-4; 9 bases line up with TRBD1. This CDR3 region has 14 residues. The germline CDR1 and CDR2 sequences are SEHNR and FQNEAQ (reference sequence). Trimming at V came to 5 bases and at J to 8 bases, leaving 6 bases not matched to a gene. The CDR3 sequence: CASSGTGFYEKLFF. As DNA, the CDR3 is TGTGCCAGCAGCGGGACAGGGTTCTACGAAAAACTGTTTTTT.

As for this clonotype: At one end the junction does not follow the germline gene, possibly because of a read error. This chain links TRBV7-9 with TRBJ1-6; 7 bases agree with TRBD1. This CDR3 spans 15 amino acids. Germline-derived CDR1 and CDR2 are SEHNR and FQNEAQ (reference sequence). This CDR3 reads CGSSTRQGGHSPLHF. CDR3 nucleotide sequence: TGTGGCAGCAGCACACGGCAGGGGGGGCATTCACCCCTCCACTTT.

The V gene is TRBV20-1, the J gene TRBJ2-3, with unresolved D. V was clipped by 5 bases and J by 4 bases, with 19 bases between them. The CDR3 extends over 15 amino acids. The V gene's germline CDR1 is DFQATT and CDR2 SNEGSKA (reference sequence). The CDR3 reads CSAPATFLRADTQYF. DNA of the CDR3: TGCAGTGCTCCAGCGACCTTCCTACGAGCAGATACGCAGTATTTT.

The chain uses TRBV9 and TRBJ2-3, with 7 bases matching TRBD2. The CDR3 is made up of 15 amino acids. V gave up 2 bases and J gave up 5 bases; unmatched junction bases: 8. Germline V gene sequence: CDR1 SGDLS, CDR2 YYNGEE. The CDR3 spells CASSVERAGVDTQYF. DNA for the CDR3: TGTGCCAGCAGCGTGGAAAGGGCGGGGGTAGATACGCAGTATTTT.

This sequence joins TRBV6-5 and TRBJ1-2; 8 positions match TRBD1. There are 14 residues in the CDR3. V gave up 6 bases and J gave up 3 bases; unmatched junction bases: 6. The germline CDR1 and CDR2 sequences are MNHEY and SVGAGI. CDR3 region: CASSTDRADYGYTF. CDR3 sequence (DNA): TGTGCCAGCAGCACGGACAGGGCGGACTATGGCTACACCTTC.